The 27 T cell receptor beta chains below come from one sample, sequenced in a study of shared clonotypes between healthy human individuals. The table came from immunoSEQ multiplex PCR; TCRdb's copy has only in-frame clones and leaves some out. This repertoire shows about 2.1 million clones, roughly 95% found once; its top ten account for under 2%. Naive CD8 cells, CD45RO-negative and positively selected for CCR7, excluded terminally differentiated effector memory CD45RA+ cells. The sequencing input was naive CD8+ T cells from PBMCs. These TCRs come from a man between 18 and 35 years old in good health. Some clones in this sample may be carry-over from other donors' samples.

This clone was recorded once. The chain combines TRBV27 with TRBJ2-7; either TRBD1 or TRBD2 may supply D (5 bases each). The V end lost 5 bases, the J end lost 7 bases, and 18 bases lay between the germline ends. CDR3 length equals 14 residues. Germline-derived CDR1 and CDR2 are MNHEY and SMNVEV (reference sequence). CDR3 loop: CASSPMGPDGEQYF. Here the CDR3 DNA reads TGTGCCAGCAGTCCAATGGGACCTGATGGAGAGCAGTACTTC.

The rearrangement links TRBV6-1 to TRBJ2-7; the D gene is possibly TRBD1 (6 bases). Germline-derived CDR1 and CDR2 are MNHNS and SASEGT. The CDR3 has 16 amino acids. The V and J ends lost 1 base and 0 bases respectively, with 13 bases between them. CDR3 sequence: CASSEEADSSSYEQYF. CDR3 sequence (DNA): TGTGCCAGCAGTGAAGAGGCGGACAGCAGCTCCTACGAGCAGTACTTC.

The V gene is TRBV19, the J gene TRBJ1-2; 7 positions agree with TRBD1. Germline CDR1 LNHDA, CDR2 SQIVND (reference sequence). J lost 2 bases, V lost 7 bases, and 13 bases had no gene match. This CDR3 is 16 amino acids long. In DNA form, the CDR3 reads TGTGCCAGTATCGAATTTGGACAGGCGGGGAACTATGGCTACACCTTC. Its protein product is CASIEFGQAGNYGYTF.

This clone was counted a single time. The chain combines TRBV10-3 with TRBJ1-3; D is possibly TRBD1 (5 bases). CDR1 is ENHRY and CDR2 is SYGVKD in the germline V gene. Trimming stripped 3 bases from V and 2 bases from J, with 11 bases between. The CDR3 runs to 15 residues. CDR3: CAISEGDITGNTIYF. DNA for the CDR3: TGTGCCATCAGTGAAGGGGATATAACTGGAAACACCATATATTTT.

This clone came up once. J is TRBJ2-3 and V is TRBV5-6; the D gene is possibly TRBD1 (5 bases). Trimming left V 4 bases short and J 2 bases short, with 17 bases between. The CDR3 length is 16 residues. Per germline, CDR1 SGHDT and CDR2 YYEEEE. The CDR3 reads CASSRDRGPFTDTQYF. CDR3 nucleotides: TGTGCCAGCAGCAGGGATAGGGGTCCGTTCACAGATACGCAGTATTTT.

The chain employs TRBV6-1 and TRBJ2-1; TRBD1 is a possible D gene (5 bases). V was cut by 2 bases and J by 2 bases, with 10 bases left in between. The CDR3 loop spans 15 amino acids. Germline V gene lookup returns CDR1 MNHNS and CDR2 SASEGT. In DNA, the CDR3 is TGTGCCAGCAGTGAAAGGCAGGGCACCTACAATGAGCAGTTCTTC. Its translation is CASSERQGTYNEQFF.

V is TRBV6-1 and J is TRBJ1-1, with D uncertain. CDR3 size: 15 residues. The ends were cut back, 1 base at V and 0 bases at J, with 9 bases in the middle. Germline assignment: CDR1 MNHNS and CDR2 SASEGT. The CDR3 coding sequence is TGTGCCAGCAGTGAAGTTTGGATTTTGAACACTGAAGCTTTCTTT. Residues: CASSEVWILNTEAFF.

The chain's CDR3 is CASSPGTTNYGYTF. The CDR3 bases are TGTGCCAGCAGCCCCGGGACAACTAACTATGGCTACACCTTC. This chain links TRBV7-9 with TRBJ1-2; TRBD1 is a possible D gene (6 bases). The V gene's germline CDR1 is SEHNR and CDR2 FQNEAQ (reference sequence). The CDR3 has 14 residues. Trimming removed 5 bases at V and 0 bases at J, with 10 bases between.

The chain uses TRBV7-8 and TRBJ2-3, with 7 bases fitting TRBD2. The CDR3 is 13 amino acids. Looked up from germline, CDR1 is SGHVS and CDR2 is FQNEAQ. The J segment lost 9 bases and the V segment lost 5 bases, leaving 8 bases of the junction unmatched. In DNA, the CDR3 is TGTGCCAGCAGCCCCGGACTAGTCCAGACGCAGTATTTT. Its protein is CASSPGLVQTQYF.

The chain links TRBV6-6 to TRBJ2-7; 9 bases agree with TRBD1. The CDR3 is 14 amino acids. The germline V gene has CDR1 MNHNY and CDR2 SVGAGI (reference sequence). V lost 4 bases to trimming and J lost 2 bases; unmatched junction nucleotides: 3. The CDR3, as DNA: TGTGCCAGCAGTTCCCGGGACAGGGCCTACGAGCAGTACTTC. Amino acid sequence: CASSSRDRAYEQYF.

This sequence joins TRBV15 and TRBJ2-1, with D possibly being TRBD1 or TRBD2 (5 bases each). From germline, CDR1 is LNHNV and CDR2 YYDKDF (reference sequence). The CDR3 is 10 amino acids. Trimming removed 6 bases at V and 9 bases at J, with 6 bases between. CDR3 sequence: CATRGTEQFF. CDR3 bases: TGTGCCACCAGGGGGACTGAGCAGTTCTTC.

This chain joins TRBV6-5 and TRBJ1-4; no clear D. V lost 5 bases to trimming and J lost 6 bases, with 16 bases between them. This CDR3 has 15 residues. Germline V gives CDR1 MNHEY, CDR2 SVGAGI. The CDR3 region has the DNA TGTGCCAGCAGTAACCGGGCCGCGAGCGATGAAAAACTGTTTTTT. It yields the protein CASSNRAASDEKLFF.

This clone occurred once. The same CDR3 arises from other DNA sequences in this sample as well. The J gene is TRBJ2-3, the V gene TRBV7-8; TRBD1 agrees at 8 bases. Germline-derived CDR1 and CDR2 are SGHVS and FQNEAQ. The CDR3 has 15 amino acids. Trimming removed 4 bases from V and 2 bases from J; junction bases left unmatched: 5. For the CDR3, the DNA is TGTGCCAGCAGCTCGTGGACAGGGAACACAGATACGCAGTATTTT. Translation: CASSSWTGNTDTQYF. Full variable domain (missing parts from reference TRBV7-8 and TRBJ2-3): GAGVSQSPRYKVAKRGQDVALRCDPISGHVSLFWYQQALGQGPEFLTYFQNEAQLDKSGLPSDRFFAERPEGSVSTLKIQRTQQEDSAVYLCASSSWTGNTDTQYFGPGTRLTVL.

This chain links TRBV6-5 with TRBJ2-7; TRBD2 aligns across 8 bases. V lost 6 bases and J lost 4; bases outside the gene matches: 8. The CDR3 contains 14 residues. Germline V gene lookup returns CDR1 MNHEY and CDR2 SVGAGI. This CDR3 is CASSSSGNGYEQYF. The CDR3 bases are TGTGCCAGCAGCAGTAGCGGGAATGGGTACGAGCAGTACTTC.

This clone was seen once. V usage is TRBV19 and J usage is TRBJ1-4; D not resolved. This CDR3 contains 13 residues. Trimming removed 8 bases at V and 8 bases at J, with 15 bases between. Germline V gene lookup returns CDR1 LNHDA and CDR2 SQIVND (reference sequence). CDR3 in DNA: TGTGCCAGTCAACGGGAGGGAGGCGAAAAACTGTTTTTT. It encodes CASQREGGEKLFF.

The chain employs TRBV6-1 and TRBJ2-7; TRBD1 or TRBD2 may be the D gene (5 bases each). Germline assignment: CDR1 MNHNS and CDR2 SASEGT. The CDR3 sequence is 14 residues long. V was cut by 3 bases and J by 3 bases, with 12 bases left in between. CDR3 in DNA: TGTGCCAGCAGTGACGGGACGGTGAACTACGAGCAGTACTTC. Protein sequence: CASSDGTVNYEQYF.

This sequence joins TRBV4-2 and TRBJ2-1; TRBD2 might be the D (6 bases). This CDR3 comprises 16 residues. Trimming shortened V by 4 bases and J by 2 bases, and 15 bases separated the two germline ends. CDR1 is LGHNA, CDR2 YNFKEQ, per germline. In DNA form, the CDR3 reads TGTGCCAGCAGCCCTCGGGCGGGAACGCCCTACAATGAGCAGTTCTTC. It specifies CASSPRAGTPYNEQFF.

V gene TRBV19 combines with J gene TRBJ2-3; D remains ambiguous. CDR1 and CDR2 from the germline V gene are LNHDA and SQIVND (reference sequence). This CDR3 comprises 15 residues. V was shortened by 7 bases and J by 3 bases, with 17 bases between the two germline ends. The CDR3 spells CASMMWVGATDTQYF. As DNA, the CDR3 is TGTGCCAGTATGATGTGGGTTGGAGCTACAGATACGCAGTATTTT.

This clone was seen once. V and J are TRBV7-7 and TRBJ2-5; TRBD2 aligns across 10 bases. Germline values: CDR1 SSHAT, CDR2 FNYEAQ (reference sequence). The V gene end was trimmed by 3 bases and the J gene end by 7 bases; junction bases not matched to a gene: 11. This CDR3 has 16 residues. This chain's CDR3 is CASSLQLAGGQGTQYF. The DNA for the CDR3 is TGTGCCAGCAGCTTGCAATTAGCGGGAGGACAGGGGACCCAGTACTTC.

The CDR3 here is CATSGQGWEQYF. Written as DNA, the CDR3 is TGTGCCACCTCGGGACAGGGCTGGGAGCAGTACTTC. J is TRBJ2-7 and V is TRBV7-9; 9 bases are shared with TRBD1. CDR1 is SEHNR and CDR2 is FQNEAQ in the germline V gene (reference sequence). The J segment lost 7 bases and the V segment lost 10 bases, leaving 8 bases of the junction unmatched. The CDR3 consists of 12 residues.

This clone was counted a single time. The CDR3 sequence is CASSVDGLAYGYTF. CDR3 coding DNA: TGTGCCAGCAGCGTGGACGGCTTGGCGTATGGCTACACCTTC. The chain combines TRBV9 with TRBJ1-2; D is undetermined. Germline loops: CDR1 SGDLS, CDR2 YYNGEE. The CDR3 extends over 14 amino acids. V was shortened by 2 bases and J by 5 bases, with 13 bases between the two germline ends. Based on the CDR3 plus reference TRBV9 and TRBJ1-2, the full variable domain is DSGVTQTPKHLITATGQRVTLRCSPRSGDLSVYWYQQSLDQGLQFLIQYYNGEERAKGNILERFSAQQFPDLHSELNLSSLELGDSALYFCASSVDGLAYGYTFGSGTRLTVV.

The V call is TRBV29-1, the J call TRBJ2-3, with D perhaps TRBD2 (5 bases). Per the germline V gene, CDR1 is SQVTM and CDR2 is ANQGSEA. Trimming took 2 bases from V and 5 from J, leaving 23 bases between them. The length of the CDR3 is 17 residues. The CDR3 protein is CSVEWRLPTYVGDTQYF. The DNA for the CDR3 is TGCAGCGTTGAATGGAGGCTTCCCACATATGTCGGAGATACGCAGTATTTT.

V usage is TRBV11-2 and J usage is TRBJ2-7; maybe TRBD1 (6 bases). Germline V lookup: CDR1 SGHAT, CDR2 FQNNGV. The CDR3 is 15 amino acids. Trimming removed 0 bases from V and 3 bases from J, with 12 bases in between. CDR3 sequence reads: CASSLDLSRGYEQYF. The DNA of the CDR3 is TGTGCCAGCAGCTTAGATCTATCCAGGGGCTACGAGCAGTACTTC.

Worth noting for this clone: One junction end does not reproduce the germline sequence, and a read error may be involved. The CDR3 spells CASSEASLF. CDR3 DNA: TGTGCCAGCAGTGAAGCCAGCCTCTTC. This chain joins TRBV2 and TRBJ1-2; D unclear. The CDR3 has 9 amino acids. Germline-derived CDR1 and CDR2 are SNHLY and FYNNEI.

The gene calls are TRBV18 and TRBJ2-7; 7 nucleotides align to TRBD1. J was trimmed by 2 bases and V by 1 base; bases with no gene match: 11. The CDR3 is made up of 17 amino acids. The germline CDR1 and CDR2 sequences are KGHSH and LQKENI. The CDR3 loop is CASSPLTRQGKAYEQYF. CDR3 nucleotides: TGTGCCAGCTCACCACTCACCCGACAGGGAAAAGCCTACGAGCAGTACTTC.

V and J are TRBV7-9 and TRBJ1-2, with D perhaps TRBD1 (5 bases). The germline V gene has CDR1 SEHNR and CDR2 FQNEAQ (reference sequence). Trimming took 1 base from V and 2 from J, leaving 11 bases between them. The CDR3 covers 15 residues. The CDR3: CASSLEGPQNYGYTF. CDR3 sequence (DNA): TGTGCCAGCAGCTTAGAGGGACCGCAGAACTATGGCTACACCTTC.

The chain couples TRBV7-3 to TRBJ2-3; 8 bases match TRBD1. The CDR3 consists of 17 residues. Germline CDR1 reads SGHTA; CDR2 reads FQGTGA. Trimming removed 2 bases from V and 2 bases from J; junction bases left unmatched: 9. CDR3 in DNA: TGTGCCAGCAGCTTACCCCCTGGGACAGGCACCACAGATACGCAGTATTTT. As protein: CASSLPPGTGTTDTQYF.